These 23 T cell receptor beta chains were all obtained from the same sample, sequenced in a study of breast tumors, draining lymph nodes, adjacent tissues. The lymph nodes were axillary draining lymph nodes from breast cancer patients. From the multiplex PCR reads, TCRdb called clonotypes with MiXCR, one entry per CDR3 protein. The data hold 200,000 to 300,000 distinct CDR3 sequences, with 30% to 35% observed a single time. Sample: axillary lymph node tissue. The receptors here all came from a female donor with breast cancer. Some clones in this sample may be carry-over from other donors' samples.

Concerning this clonotype itself: The junction differs from germline at one of its ends, possibly a read error. The chain recombines TRBV7-9 with TRBJ2-2; TRBD2 aligns across 8 bases. Germline V CDR1 and CDR2: SEHNR, FQNEAQ (reference sequence). The CDR3 is 16 residues long. The chain's CDR3 is CASSQDLAGLTGELLF. CDR3 DNA sequence: TGTGCCAGCAGCCAAGATCTAGCGGGTCTCACCGGGGAGCTGCTTTTT.

This clonotype has just a few counts. A much larger clone differs from this one at a single base, so this may be a read error. This rearrangement joins TRBV20-1 to TRBJ2-5; D is perhaps TRBD2 (5 bases). The V gene's germline CDR1 is DFQATT and CDR2 SNEGSKA (reference sequence). This CDR3 spans 12 amino acids. For the CDR3, the DNA is TGCAGTGCTAGAGTGACTTGGGAGACCCCGTACTTC. Translating it yields CSARVTWETPYF.

This clonotype came up once. The chain joins TRBV10-3 to TRBJ1-2, with 9 bases matching TRBD1. This CDR3 contains 14 residues. V lost 7 bases, J lost 1 base, and 4 bases stayed unmatched. Germline V lookup: CDR1 ENHRY, CDR2 SYGVKD. The CDR3 DNA sequence: TGTGCCATCACCGACAGGGGGTATAACTATGGCTACACCTTC. It is translated as CAITDRGYNYGYTF.

With respect to this clonotype: At one of its ends the junction is not consistent with the germline gene, which may arise from a read error. V gene TRBV5-1 combines with J gene TRBJ2-1; 8 bases match TRBD2. The CDR3 contains 13 residues. Germline V gene sequence: CDR1 SGHRS, CDR2 YFSETQ. CDR3 DNA sequence: TGTGCCACCAATCAAGCGGGAGTGGATGAGCAGTTCTTC. Encoded protein: CATNQAGVDEQFF.

This clonotype was counted between two and nine times. A clone one base away is much larger, so this may be a read error. The chain has TRBV2 and TRBJ2-1; tentative D call: TRBD1 (6 bases). Germline CDR1 and CDR2: SNHLY and FYNNEI. Deletions cut 8 bases from V and 0 bases from J, with 14 bases between. This CDR3 has 15 amino acids. Here the CDR3 reads CASRKQGSSYNEQFF. The DNA for the CDR3 is TGTGCCAGCCGTAAACAGGGAAGCTCCTACAATGAGCAGTTCTTC.

Ten or more counts support this clonotype. The V and J genes are TRBV6-5 and TRBJ2-3, with 10 bases that match TRBD2. V lost 8 bases, J lost 7 bases, and 12 bases stayed unmatched. The CDR3 sequence is 15 residues long. From germline, CDR1 is MNHEY and CDR2 SVGAGI. CDR3 sequence (DNA): TGTGCCAGCGGAGCCGAACGGACTAGCGGAAATACGCAGTATTTT. Translating gives CASGAERTSGNTQYF.

This clonotype was counted many times. The V call is TRBV9, the J call TRBJ2-6; possibly TRBD1 for D (5 bases). Germline loops: CDR1 SGDLS, CDR2 YYNGEE. This CDR3 has 15 amino acids. V was trimmed by 4 bases and J by 1 base, leaving 9 bases between them. CDR3 loop: CASSPRESGANVLTF. Here the CDR3 DNA reads TGTGCCAGCAGCCCCAGGGAATCTGGGGCCAACGTCCTGACTTTC.

Concerning this clonotype itself: An end of the junction does not agree with germline; a read error may underlie this. J is TRBJ2-7 and V is TRBV9, with TRBD2 matching 9 bases. The CDR3 sequence is 14 residues long. From germline, CDR1 is SGDLS and CDR2 YYNGEE. CDR3 loop: CASSAGTSNREQSF. The CDR3 DNA follows: TGTGCCAGCAGCGCGGGGACTAGCAACCGCGAGCAGTCCTTC. Complete variable domain (other parts from reference TRBV9 and TRBJ2-7): DSGVTQTPKHLITATGQRVTLRCSPRSGDLSVYWYQQSLDQGLQFLIQYYNGEERAKGNILERFSAQQFPDLHSELNLSSLELGDSALYFCASSAGTSNREQSFGPGTRLTVT.

This clonotype was seen at least ten times. V and J are TRBV19 and TRBJ2-7; D gene ambiguous. Between the trimmed V and J ends, which lost 7 bases and 5 bases, there was a span of 18 bases. Germline CDR1 and CDR2: LNHDA and SQIVND (reference sequence). The CDR3 spans 14 residues. This CDR3 is CASTARRGADEQYF. In DNA form, the CDR3 reads TGTGCCAGTACCGCAAGACGTGGCGCAGACGAGCAGTACTTC.

Many counts were recorded for this clonotype. The CDR3 here is CASSLARRQQETQYF. The CDR3 DNA reads TGTGCCAGCAGCTTAGCAAGGCGACAGCAAGAGACCCAGTACTTC. V is TRBV7-8 and J is TRBJ2-5, with a possible D match to TRBD1 (5 bases). The germline V gene has CDR1 SGHVS and CDR2 FQNEAQ. V was shortened by 0 bases and J by 2 bases, with 10 bases between the two germline ends. CDR3 length: 15 amino acids.

The sample holds many counts of this clonotype. The DNA of the CDR3 is TGTGCCTGGAGTGTATCCCCGTCAGAGCAGTACTTC. This encodes CAWSVSPSEQYF. The chain has TRBV30 and TRBJ2-7; D is ambiguous. Germline V gives CDR1 GTSNPN, CDR2 SVGIG (reference sequence). This CDR3 has 12 amino acids. V lost 0 bases, J lost 7 bases, and 10 bases lay in between.

The gene calls are TRBV6-2 or TRBV6-3 and TRBJ2-5; 9 bases are shared with TRBD2. CDR1 is MNHEY, CDR2 SVGEGT, per germline. V lost 5 bases, J lost 5 bases, and 15 bases stayed unmatched. The CDR3 is 17 residues long. In DNA form, the CDR3 reads TGTGCCAGCAGTCCGCTAACTCGACTAGCGGTCAGGGAGACCCAGTACTTC. Its translation is CASSPLTRLAVRETQYF.

The rearrangement uses TRBV6-5 and TRBJ1-2, with D possibly TRBD1 on 6 matching bases. The V and J ends lost 0 bases and 4 bases respectively, with 12 bases between them. The CDR3 covers 15 residues. The germline CDR1 and CDR2 sequences are MNHEY and SVGAGI. The DNA for the CDR3 is TGTGCCAGCAGTTACTCACGGGGGGCTGGCTATGGCTACACCTTC. It codes for CASSYSRGAGYGYTF.

This clonotype turned up a few times. The rearrangement uses TRBV5-4 and TRBJ2-3; no clear D. V was trimmed by 2 bases and J by 5 bases, leaving 9 bases between them. Germline V gene data show CDR1 as SGHNT and CDR2 as YYREEE (reference sequence). CDR3 length equals 13 residues. CDR3 in amino acids: CASSLVEVDTQYF. Here the CDR3 DNA reads TGTGCCAGCAGCTTAGTAGAGGTAGATACGCAGTATTTT. The full variable domain, rest sourced from reference TRBV5-4 and TRBJ2-3, is ETGVTQSPTHLIKTRGQQVTLRCSSQSGHNTVSWYQQALGQGPQFIFQYYREEENGRGNFPPRFSGLQFPNYSSELNVNALELDDSALYLCASSLVEVDTQYFGPGTRLTVL.

The V call is TRBV5-4, the J call TRBJ2-1; unclear D gene. The V and J ends lost 3 bases and 12 bases respectively, with 10 bases between them. The CDR3 contains 11 residues. Germline assignment: CDR1 SGHNT and CDR2 YYREEE (reference sequence). The CDR3 region is CASSYGYGQFF. The CDR3 DNA is TGTGCCAGCAGCTACGGGTATGGGCAGTTCTTC.

There are a few counts of this clonotype. The rearrangement links TRBV6-5 to TRBJ2-7; 7 bases agree with TRBD2. The CDR3 extends over 14 amino acids. The trim removed 5 bases at V and 2 bases at J, leaving 6 bases unmatched. CDR1 and CDR2 (germline): MNHEY, SVGAGI. CDR3 region: CASSLVAGPYEQYF. The CDR3 bases are TGTGCCAGCAGTCTCGTAGCGGGCCCCTACGAGCAGTACTTC.

This clonotype occurred many times. The CDR3 DNA is TGCAGTGCAAAACTAGCGGGACTACCCTCTAGCTACGAGCAGTACTTC. It codes for CSAKLAGLPSSYEQYF. The chain couples TRBV20-1 to TRBJ2-7, with 10 nucleotides matching TRBD2. The CDR3 consists of 16 residues. J was trimmed by 3 bases and V by 6 bases; bases with no gene match: 14. CDR1 is DFQATT, CDR2 SNEGSKA, per germline (reference sequence).

This clonotype was seen ten or more times. The genes are TRBV19 and TRBJ2-2, with TRBD1 as a possible D gene (6 bases). This CDR3 has 15 amino acids. Trimming removed 4 bases at V and 1 base at J, with 10 bases between. Germline CDR1 LNHDA, CDR2 SQIVND (reference sequence). The CDR3 DNA follows: TGTGCCAGTAGTAAGTTGACAGGGAACACCGGGGAGCTGTTTTTT. Its protein is CASSKLTGNTGELFF.

This clonotype was found many times. This chain uses TRBV10-3 with TRBJ2-1; no definite D call. CDR1 and CDR2 from the germline V gene are ENHRY and SYGVKD. The CDR3 length is 12 residues. With 1 base removed from V and 6 bases from J, the gap between germline ends came to 4 bases. The CDR3: CAISEYRNEQFF. Here the CDR3 DNA reads TGTGCCATCAGTGAGTATCGCAATGAGCAGTTCTTC.

Worth noting for this clonotype: Lacking the conserved final phenylalanine or tryptophan, this CDR3 likely reflects a read error. The genes are TRBV2 and TRBJ2-3; the D gene is possibly TRBD2 (5 bases). V dropped 8 bases and J dropped 1 base, with 10 bases sitting between them. This CDR3 spans 13 amino acids. The germline V gene has CDR1 SNHLY and CDR2 FYNNEI. Written as DNA, the CDR3 is TGTGCCAGCGAGACTACTGGCACAGATACGCAGTATTGT. This sequence encodes CASETTGTDTQYC.

This chain links TRBV30 with TRBJ2-1; TRBD2 agrees at 8 bases. Germline-derived CDR1 and CDR2 are GTSNPN and SVGIG (reference sequence). This CDR3 is built from 14 residues. V dropped 2 bases and J dropped 6; count of bases not matched to a gene: 6. CDR3 bases: TGTGCCTGGAGTAAAACCGGGACTAGCAATGAGCAGTTCTTC. Translated, it gives CAWSKTGTSNEQFF.

This clonotype has a count of ten or more. This sequence joins TRBV14 and TRBJ2-7; TRBD1 is a possible D gene (7 bases). CDR3 length: 17 residues. CDR1 and CDR2 (germline): SGHDN, FVKESK. With 0 bases removed from V and 0 bases from J, the gap between germline ends came to 15 bases. In DNA form, the CDR3 reads TGTGCCAGCAGCCAAGAAAAAGGCAGGGGGGCCTCCTACGAGCAGTACTTC. This gives the protein CASSQEKGRGASYEQYF.

V gene TRBV12-3 or TRBV12-4 combines with J gene TRBJ2-2; a weak D match, TRBD2 (5 bases). The V end lost 4 bases, the J end lost 0 bases, and 15 bases lay between the germline ends. The CDR3 runs 17 residues. This CDR3 reads CASSYWLAIANTGELFF. The CDR3 region has the DNA TGTGCCAGCAGTTATTGGCTAGCCATTGCGAACACCGGGGAGCTGTTTTTT.